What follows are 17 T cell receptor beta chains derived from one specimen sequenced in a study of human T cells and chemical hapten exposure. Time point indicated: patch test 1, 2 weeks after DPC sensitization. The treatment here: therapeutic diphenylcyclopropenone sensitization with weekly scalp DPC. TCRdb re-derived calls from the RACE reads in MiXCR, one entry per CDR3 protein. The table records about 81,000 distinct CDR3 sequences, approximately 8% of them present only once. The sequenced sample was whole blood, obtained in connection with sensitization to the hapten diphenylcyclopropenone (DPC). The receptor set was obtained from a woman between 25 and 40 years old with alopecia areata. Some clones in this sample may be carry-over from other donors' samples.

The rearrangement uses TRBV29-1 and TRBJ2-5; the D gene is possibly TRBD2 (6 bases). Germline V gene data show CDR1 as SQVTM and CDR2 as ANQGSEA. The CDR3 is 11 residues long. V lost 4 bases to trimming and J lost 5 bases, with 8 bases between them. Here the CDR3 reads CSVALAETQYF. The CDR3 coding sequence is TGCAGCGTTGCTCTAGCGGAGACCCAGTACTTC.

The CDR3 spells CAWRLTGDTEAFF. Here the CDR3 DNA reads TGTGCCTGGAGGCTAACAGGGGACACTGAAGCTTTCTTT. The chain uses TRBV30 and TRBJ1-1, with TRBD1 identical over 7 bases. After removal of 3 bases from V and 3 bases from J, the junction contained 4 bases not matched to a gene. From germline, CDR1 is GTSNPN and CDR2 SVGIG (reference sequence). The CDR3 contains 13 residues.

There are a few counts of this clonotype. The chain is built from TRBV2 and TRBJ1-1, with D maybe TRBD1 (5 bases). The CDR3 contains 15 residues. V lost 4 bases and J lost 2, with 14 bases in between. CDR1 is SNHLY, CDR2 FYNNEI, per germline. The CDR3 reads CASSAHIRANTEAFF. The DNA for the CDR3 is TGTGCCAGCAGTGCGCACATCAGGGCCAACACTGAAGCTTTCTTT.

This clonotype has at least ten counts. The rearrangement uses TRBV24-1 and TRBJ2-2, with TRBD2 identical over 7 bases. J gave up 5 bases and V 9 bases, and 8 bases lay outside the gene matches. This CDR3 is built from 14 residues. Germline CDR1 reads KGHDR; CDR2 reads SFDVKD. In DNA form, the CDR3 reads TGTGCCACCCAGAGCGGGGTGGATACCGGGGAGCTGTTTTTT. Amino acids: CATQSGVDTGELFF.

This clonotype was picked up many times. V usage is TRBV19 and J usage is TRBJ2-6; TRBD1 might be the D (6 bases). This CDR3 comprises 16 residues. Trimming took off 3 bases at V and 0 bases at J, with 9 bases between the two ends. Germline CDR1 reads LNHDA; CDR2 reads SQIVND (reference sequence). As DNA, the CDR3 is TGTGCCAGTAGTATCCGGGACACCTCTGGGGCCAACGTCCTGACTTTC. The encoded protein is CASSIRDTSGANVLTF.

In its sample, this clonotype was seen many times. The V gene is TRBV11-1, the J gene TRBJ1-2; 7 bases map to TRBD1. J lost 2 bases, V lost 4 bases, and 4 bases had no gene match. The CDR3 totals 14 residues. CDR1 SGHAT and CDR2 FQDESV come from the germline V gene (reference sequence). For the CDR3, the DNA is TGTGCCAGCAGCTCGAAGACAGGGAACTATGGCTACACCTTC. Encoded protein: CASSSKTGNYGYTF.

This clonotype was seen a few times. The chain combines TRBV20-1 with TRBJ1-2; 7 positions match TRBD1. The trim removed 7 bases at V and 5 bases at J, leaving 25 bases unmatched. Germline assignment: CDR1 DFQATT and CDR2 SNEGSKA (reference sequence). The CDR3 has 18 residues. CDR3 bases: TGCAGTGTTTTCTCGGAGGAGGGGGCTATTTTTGACGGATATGGCTACACCTTC. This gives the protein CSVFSEEGAIFDGYGYTF.

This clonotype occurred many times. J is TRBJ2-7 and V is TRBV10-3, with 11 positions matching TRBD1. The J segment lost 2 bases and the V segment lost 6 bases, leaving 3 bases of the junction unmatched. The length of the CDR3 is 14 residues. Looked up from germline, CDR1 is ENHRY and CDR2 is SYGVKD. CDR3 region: CAISGQGATYEQYF. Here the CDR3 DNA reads TGTGCCATCAGCGGACAGGGGGCTACCTACGAGCAGTACTTC.

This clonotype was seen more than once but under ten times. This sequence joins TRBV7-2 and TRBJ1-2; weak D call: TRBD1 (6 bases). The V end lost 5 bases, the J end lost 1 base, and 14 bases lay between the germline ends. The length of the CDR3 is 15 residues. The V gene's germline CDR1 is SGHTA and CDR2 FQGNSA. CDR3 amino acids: CASSLGPGVNYGYTF. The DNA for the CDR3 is TGTGCCAGCAGCCTGGGGCCAGGGGTTAACTATGGCTACACCTTC.

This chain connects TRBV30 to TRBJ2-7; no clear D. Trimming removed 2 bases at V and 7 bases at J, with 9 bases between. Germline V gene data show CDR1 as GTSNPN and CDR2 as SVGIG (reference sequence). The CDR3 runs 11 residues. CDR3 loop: CAWSPSVEQYF. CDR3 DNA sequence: TGTGCCTGGAGTCCGTCGGTTGAGCAGTACTTC. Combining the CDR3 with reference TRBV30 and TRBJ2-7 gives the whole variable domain SQTIHQWPATLVQPVGSPLSLECTVEGTSNPNLYWYRQAAGRGLQLLFYSVGIGQISSEVPQNLSASRPQDRQFILSSKKLLLSDSGFYLCAWSPSVEQYFGPGTRLTVT.

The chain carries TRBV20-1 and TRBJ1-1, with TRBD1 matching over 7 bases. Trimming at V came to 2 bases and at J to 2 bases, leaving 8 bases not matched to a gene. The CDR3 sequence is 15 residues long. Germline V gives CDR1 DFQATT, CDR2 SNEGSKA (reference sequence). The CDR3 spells CSARNAGGGNTEAFF. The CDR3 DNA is TGCAGTGCTAGAAACGCAGGGGGGGGAAACACTGAAGCTTTCTTT.

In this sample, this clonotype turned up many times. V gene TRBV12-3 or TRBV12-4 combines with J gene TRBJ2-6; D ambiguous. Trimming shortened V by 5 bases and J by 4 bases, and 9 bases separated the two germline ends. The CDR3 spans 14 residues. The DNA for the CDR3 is TGTGCCAGCAGTCCAAGCTCCGGGGCCAACGTCCTGACTTTC. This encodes CASSPSSGANVLTF.

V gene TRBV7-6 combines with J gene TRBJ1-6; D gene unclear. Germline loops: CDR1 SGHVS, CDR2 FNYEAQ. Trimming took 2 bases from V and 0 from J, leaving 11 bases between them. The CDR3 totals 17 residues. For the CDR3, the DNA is TGTGCCAGCAGCTTACAAGACACTGGCTCCTATAATTCACCCCTCCACTTT. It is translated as CASSLQDTGSYNSPLHF.

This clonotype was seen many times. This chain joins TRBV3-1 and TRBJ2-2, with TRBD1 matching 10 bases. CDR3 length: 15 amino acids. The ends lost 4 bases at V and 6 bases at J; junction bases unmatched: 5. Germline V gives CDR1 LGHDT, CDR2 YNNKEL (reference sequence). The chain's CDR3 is CASSPGTGEAGELFF. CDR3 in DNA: TGTGCCAGCAGCCCGGGGACAGGGGAGGCCGGGGAGCTGTTTTTT. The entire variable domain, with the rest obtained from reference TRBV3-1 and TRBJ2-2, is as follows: DTAVSQTPKYLVTQMGNDKSIKCEQNLGHDTMYWYKQDSKKFLKIMFSYNNKELIINETVPNRFSPKSPDKAHLNLHINSLELGDSAVYFCASSPGTGEAGELFFGEGSRLTVL.

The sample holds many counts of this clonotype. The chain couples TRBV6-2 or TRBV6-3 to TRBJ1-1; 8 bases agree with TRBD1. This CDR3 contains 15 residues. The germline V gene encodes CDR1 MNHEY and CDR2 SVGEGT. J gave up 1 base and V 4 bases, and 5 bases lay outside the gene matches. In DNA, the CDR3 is TGTGCCAGCAGTTCCATCGGGACAGGGAACACTGAAGCTTTCTTT. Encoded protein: CASSSIGTGNTEAFF.

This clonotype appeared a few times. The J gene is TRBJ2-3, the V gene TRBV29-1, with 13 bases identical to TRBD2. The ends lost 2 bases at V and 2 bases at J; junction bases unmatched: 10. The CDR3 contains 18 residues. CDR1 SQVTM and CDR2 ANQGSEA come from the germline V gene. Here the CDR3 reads CSVERLAGGGPITDTQYF. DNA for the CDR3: TGCAGCGTTGAAAGACTAGCGGGGGGCGGACCTATCACAGATACGCAGTATTTT.

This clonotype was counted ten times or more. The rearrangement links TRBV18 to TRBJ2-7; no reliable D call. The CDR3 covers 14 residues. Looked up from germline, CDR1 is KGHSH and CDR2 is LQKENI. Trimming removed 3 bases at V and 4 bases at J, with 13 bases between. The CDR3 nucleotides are TGTGCCAGCTCACCTGGAATAGGGCGGTACGAGCAGTACTTC. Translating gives CASSPGIGRYEQYF. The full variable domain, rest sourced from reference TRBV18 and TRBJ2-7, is NAGVMQNPRHLVRRRGQEARLRCSPMKGHSHVYWYRQLPEEGLKFMVYLQKENIIDESGMPKERFSAEFPKEGPSILRIQQVVRGDSAAYFCASSPGIGRYEQYFGPGTRLTVT.